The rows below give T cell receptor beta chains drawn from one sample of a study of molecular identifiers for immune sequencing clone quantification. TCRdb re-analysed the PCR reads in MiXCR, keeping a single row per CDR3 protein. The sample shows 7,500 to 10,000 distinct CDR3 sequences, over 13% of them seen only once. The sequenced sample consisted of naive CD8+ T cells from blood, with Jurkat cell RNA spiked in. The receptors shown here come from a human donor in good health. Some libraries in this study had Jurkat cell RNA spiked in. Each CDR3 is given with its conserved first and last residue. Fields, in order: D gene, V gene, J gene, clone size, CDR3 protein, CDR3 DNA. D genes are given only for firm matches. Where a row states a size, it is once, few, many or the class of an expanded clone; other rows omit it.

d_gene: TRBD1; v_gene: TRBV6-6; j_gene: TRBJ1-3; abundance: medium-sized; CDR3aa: CASSWDSSGNTIYF; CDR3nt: TGTGCCAGCAGTTGGGACAGCTCTGGAAACACCATATATTTT
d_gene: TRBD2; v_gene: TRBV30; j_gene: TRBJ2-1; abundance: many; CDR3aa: CAWSRLAGVGNEQFF; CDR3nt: TGTGCCTGGAGTCGGCTAGCGGGAGTCGGCAATGAGCAGTTCTTC
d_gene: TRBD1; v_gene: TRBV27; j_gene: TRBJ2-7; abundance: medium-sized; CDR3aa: CASRDRGYEQYF; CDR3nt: TGTGCCAGCAGAGACAGGGGCTACGAGCAGTACTTC
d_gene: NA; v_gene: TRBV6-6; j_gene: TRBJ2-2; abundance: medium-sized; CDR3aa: CASRPQGNTGELFF; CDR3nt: TGTGCCAGCAGGCCCCAGGGGAACACCGGGGAGCTGTTTTTT
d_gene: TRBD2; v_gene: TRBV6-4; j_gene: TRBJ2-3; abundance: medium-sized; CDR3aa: CASSPLAGGRDTQYF; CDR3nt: TGTGCCAGCAGTCCACTAGCGGGAGGGCGAGATACGCAGTATTTT
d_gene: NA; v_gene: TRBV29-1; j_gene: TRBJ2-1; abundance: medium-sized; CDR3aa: CSVDAQGRSNEQFF; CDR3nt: TGCAGCGTTGACGCACAGGGAAGGAGCAATGAGCAGTTCTTC
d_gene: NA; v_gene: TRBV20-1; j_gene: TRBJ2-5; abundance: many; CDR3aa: CSGDSQETQYF; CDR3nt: TGCAGTGGAGACTCTCAAGAGACCCAGTACTTC
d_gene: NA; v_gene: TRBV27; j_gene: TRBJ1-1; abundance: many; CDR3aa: CASSSGPNTEAFF; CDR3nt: TGTGCCAGCAGTTCCGGGCCCAACACTGAAGCTTTCTTT
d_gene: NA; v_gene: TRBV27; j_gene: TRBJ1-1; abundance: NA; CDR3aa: CASSLTVNTEAFF; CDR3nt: TGTGCCAGCAGTTTGACAGTGAACACTGAAGCTTTCTTT
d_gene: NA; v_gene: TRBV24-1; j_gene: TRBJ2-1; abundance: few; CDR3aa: CATCDWGCNEQFF; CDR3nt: TGTGCCACCTGTGATTGGGGTTGCAATGAGCAGTTCTTC
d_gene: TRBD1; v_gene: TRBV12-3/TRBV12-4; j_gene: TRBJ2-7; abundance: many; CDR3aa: CASSFGTGVLDEQYF; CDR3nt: TGTGCCAGCAGTTTCGGGACAGGGGTACTTGACGAGCAGTACTTC
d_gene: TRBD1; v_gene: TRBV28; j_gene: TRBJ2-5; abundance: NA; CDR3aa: CASTRDRVQGTQYF; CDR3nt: TGTGCTAGCACCCGGGACAGGGTCCAAGGCACCCAGTACTTT
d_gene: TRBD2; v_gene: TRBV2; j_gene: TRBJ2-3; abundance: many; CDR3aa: CASRDSQSGETDTQYF; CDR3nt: TGTGCCAGCAGGGACTCACAGAGCGGGGAGACAGATACGCAGTATTTT
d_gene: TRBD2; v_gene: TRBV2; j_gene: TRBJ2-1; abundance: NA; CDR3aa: CASRPGLGSYNEQFF; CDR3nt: TGTGCCAGCAGACCGGGACTAGGGTCCTACAATGAGCAGTTCTTC
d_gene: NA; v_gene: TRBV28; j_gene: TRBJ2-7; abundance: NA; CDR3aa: CARRSVAGPDYEEYF; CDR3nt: TGTGCCAGGAGAAGTGTGGCGGGGCCCGACTACGAGGAGTACTTC
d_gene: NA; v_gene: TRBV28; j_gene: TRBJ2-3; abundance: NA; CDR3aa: CASSPGTNTDTQYF; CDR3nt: TGTGCCAGCAGTCCCGGGACCAACACAGATACGCAGTATTTT
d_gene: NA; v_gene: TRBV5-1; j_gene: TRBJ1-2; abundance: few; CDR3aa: CASSLGWGDDRRGYTF; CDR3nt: TGCGCCAGCAGCCTGGGATGGGGGGACGACAGGCGAGGCTACACCTTC
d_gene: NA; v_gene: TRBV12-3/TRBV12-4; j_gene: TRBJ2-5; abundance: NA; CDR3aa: CASSLFPSGQAYQETRHF; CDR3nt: TGTGCCAGCAGTTTATTCCCTAGCGGACAGGCGTACCAAGAGACCCGGCACTTC
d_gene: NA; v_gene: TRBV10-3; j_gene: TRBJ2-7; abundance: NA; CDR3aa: CAIAAGANSYEQYF; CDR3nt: TGTGCCATTGCAGCGGGTGCGAACTCCTACGAGCAGTACTTC
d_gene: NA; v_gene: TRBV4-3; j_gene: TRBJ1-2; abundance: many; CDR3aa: CASSQEPENYGYTF; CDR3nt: TGCGCCAGCAGCCAAGAGCCTGAGAACTATGGCTACACCTTC
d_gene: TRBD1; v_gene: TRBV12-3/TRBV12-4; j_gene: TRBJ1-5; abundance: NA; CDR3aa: CASGRGQYSNQPQHF; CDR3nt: TGTGCCAGCGGGCGGGGACAGTATAGCAATCAGCCCCAGCATTTT
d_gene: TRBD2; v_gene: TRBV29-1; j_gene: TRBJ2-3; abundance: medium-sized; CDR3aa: CSVAGASGSLDTQYF; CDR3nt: TGCAGCGTCGCCGGGGCTAGCGGGAGTTTAGATACGCAGTATTTT
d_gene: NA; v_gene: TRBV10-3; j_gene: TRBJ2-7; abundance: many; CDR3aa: CATRTESSYEQYF; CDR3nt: TGTGCCACCAGGACAGAGAGCTCCTACGAGCAGTACTTC
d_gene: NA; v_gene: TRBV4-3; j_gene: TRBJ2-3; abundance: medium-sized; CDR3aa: CASSQDYDRSTDTQYF; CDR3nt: TGCGCCAGCAGCCAAGATTACGACCGTAGCACAGATACGCAGTATTTT
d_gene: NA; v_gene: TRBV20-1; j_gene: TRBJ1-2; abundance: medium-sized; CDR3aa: CSARDRLKSGDGYTF; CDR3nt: TGCAGTGCTAGAGATCGCTTGAAGTCAGGGGATGGCTACACCTTC
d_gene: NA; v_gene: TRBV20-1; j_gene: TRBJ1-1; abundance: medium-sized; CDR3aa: CSATPPPGHQAFF; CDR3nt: TGCAGTGCTACACCCCCGCCGGGACACCAAGCTTTCTTT
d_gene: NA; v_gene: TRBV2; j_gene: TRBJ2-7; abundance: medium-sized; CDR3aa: CASSEVRAGSYEQYF; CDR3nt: TGTGCCAGCAGTGAAGTCCGGGCGGGGAGCTACGAGCAGTACTTC